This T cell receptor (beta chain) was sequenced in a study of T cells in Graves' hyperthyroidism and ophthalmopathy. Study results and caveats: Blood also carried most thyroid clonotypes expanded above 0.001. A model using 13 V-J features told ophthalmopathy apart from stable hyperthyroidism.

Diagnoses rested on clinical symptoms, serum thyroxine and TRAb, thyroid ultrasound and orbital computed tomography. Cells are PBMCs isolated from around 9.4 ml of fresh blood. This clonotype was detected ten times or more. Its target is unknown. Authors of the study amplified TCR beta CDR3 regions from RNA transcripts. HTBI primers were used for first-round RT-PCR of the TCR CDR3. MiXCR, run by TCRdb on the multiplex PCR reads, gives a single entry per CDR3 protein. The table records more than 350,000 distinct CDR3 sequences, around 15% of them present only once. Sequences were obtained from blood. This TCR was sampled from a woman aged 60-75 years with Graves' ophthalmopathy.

The CDR3 is CAWSLTVPSPLHF. As DNA, the CDR3 is TGTGCCTGGAGTTTGACAGTCCCTTCACCCCTCCACTTT. The gene calls are TRBV30 and TRBJ1-6; D possibly corresponds to TRBD1 (5 bases). V dropped 2 bases and J dropped 9 bases, with 11 bases sitting between them. Germline CDR1 reads GTSNPN; CDR2 reads SVGIG (reference sequence). CDR3 length: 13 residues.